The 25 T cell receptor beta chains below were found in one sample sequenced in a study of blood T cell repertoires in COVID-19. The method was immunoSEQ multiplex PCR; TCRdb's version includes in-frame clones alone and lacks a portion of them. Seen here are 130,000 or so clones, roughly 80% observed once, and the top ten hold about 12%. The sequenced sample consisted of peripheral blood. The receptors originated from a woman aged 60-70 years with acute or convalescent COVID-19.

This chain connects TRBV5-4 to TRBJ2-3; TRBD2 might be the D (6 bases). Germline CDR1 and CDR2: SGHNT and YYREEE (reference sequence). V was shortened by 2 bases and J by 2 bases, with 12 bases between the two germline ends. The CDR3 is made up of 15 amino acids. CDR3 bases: TGTGCCAGCAGCTTAGGGCGGGGACCCACAGATACGCAGTATTTT. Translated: CASSLGRGPTDTQYF.

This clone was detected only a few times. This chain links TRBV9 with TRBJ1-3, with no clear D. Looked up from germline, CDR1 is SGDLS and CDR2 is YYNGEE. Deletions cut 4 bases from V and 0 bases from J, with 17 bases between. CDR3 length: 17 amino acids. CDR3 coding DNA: TGTGCCAGCAGCCCAACCCCCCCGACGGGCTCTGGAAACACCATATATTTT. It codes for CASSPTPPTGSGNTIYF.

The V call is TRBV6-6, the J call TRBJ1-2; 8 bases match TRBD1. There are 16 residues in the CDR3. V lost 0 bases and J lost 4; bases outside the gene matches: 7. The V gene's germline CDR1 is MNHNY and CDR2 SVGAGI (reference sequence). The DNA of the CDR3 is TGTGCCAGCAGTTACTCGAATCAGGGGGCCTTCTATGGCTACACCTTC. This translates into CASSYSNQGAFYGYTF.

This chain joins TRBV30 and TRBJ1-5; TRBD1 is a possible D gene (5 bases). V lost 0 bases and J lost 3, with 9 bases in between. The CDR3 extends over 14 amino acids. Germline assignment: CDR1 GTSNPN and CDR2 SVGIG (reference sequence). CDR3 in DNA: TGTGCCTGGAGTGTCGGGGGTTACAATCAGCCCCAGCATTTT. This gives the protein CAWSVGGYNQPQHF.

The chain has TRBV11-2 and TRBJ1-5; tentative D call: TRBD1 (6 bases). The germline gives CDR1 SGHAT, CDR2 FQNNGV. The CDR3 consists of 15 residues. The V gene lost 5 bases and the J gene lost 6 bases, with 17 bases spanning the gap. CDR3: CASSVGVGGGQPQHF. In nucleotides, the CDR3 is TGTGCCAGCAGCGTCGGGGTAGGGGGTGGTCAGCCCCAGCATTTT.

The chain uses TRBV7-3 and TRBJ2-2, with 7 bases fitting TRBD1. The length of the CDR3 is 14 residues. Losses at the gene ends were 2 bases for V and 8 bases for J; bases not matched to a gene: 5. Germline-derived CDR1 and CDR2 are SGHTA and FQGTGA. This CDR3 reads CASSLLGQSGELFF. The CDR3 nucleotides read TGTGCCAGCAGCTTACTGGGACAGAGTGGGGAGCTGTTTTTT.

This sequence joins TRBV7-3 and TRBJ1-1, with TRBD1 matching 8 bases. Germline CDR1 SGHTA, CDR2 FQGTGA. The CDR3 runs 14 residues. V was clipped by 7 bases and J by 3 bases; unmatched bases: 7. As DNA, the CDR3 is TGTGCCAGCAAACTACAGGGGGAGGACACTGAAGCTTTCTTT. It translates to CASKLQGEDTEAFF.

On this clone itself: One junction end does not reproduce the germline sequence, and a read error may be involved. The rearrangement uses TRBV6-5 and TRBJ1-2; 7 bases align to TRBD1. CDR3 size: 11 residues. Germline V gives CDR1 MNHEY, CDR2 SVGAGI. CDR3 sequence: CVTGADYGYTF. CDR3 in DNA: TGCGTTACAGGGGCGGACTATGGCTACACCTTC.

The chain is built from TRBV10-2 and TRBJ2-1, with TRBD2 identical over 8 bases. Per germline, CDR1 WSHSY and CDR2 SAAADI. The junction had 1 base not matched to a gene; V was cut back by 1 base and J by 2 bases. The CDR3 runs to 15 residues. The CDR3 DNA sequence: TGCGCCAGCAGTGAGTACGGGGGGGCCTACAATGAGCAGTTCTTC. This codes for CASSEYGGAYNEQFF.

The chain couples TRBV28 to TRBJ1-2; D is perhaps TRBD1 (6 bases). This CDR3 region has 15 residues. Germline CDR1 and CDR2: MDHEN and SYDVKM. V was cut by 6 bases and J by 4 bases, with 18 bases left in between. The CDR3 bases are TGTGCCAGCAGGGTTTCACAGGGTTTAGGCTATGGCTACACCTTC. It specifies CASRVSQGLGYGYTF.

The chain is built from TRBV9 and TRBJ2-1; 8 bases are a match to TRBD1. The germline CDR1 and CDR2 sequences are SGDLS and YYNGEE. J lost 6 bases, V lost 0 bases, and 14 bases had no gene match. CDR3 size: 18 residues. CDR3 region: CASSVGPPSAGGFNEQFF. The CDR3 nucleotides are TGTGCCAGCAGCGTAGGGCCGCCTAGCGCAGGGGGCTTCAATGAGCAGTTCTTC.

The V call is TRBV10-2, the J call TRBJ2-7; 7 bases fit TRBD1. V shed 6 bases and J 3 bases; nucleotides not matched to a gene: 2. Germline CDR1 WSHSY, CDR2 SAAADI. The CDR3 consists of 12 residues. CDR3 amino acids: CASSWDSYEQYV. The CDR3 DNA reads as TGCGCCAGCAGCTGGGACAGCTACGAGCAGTACGTC.

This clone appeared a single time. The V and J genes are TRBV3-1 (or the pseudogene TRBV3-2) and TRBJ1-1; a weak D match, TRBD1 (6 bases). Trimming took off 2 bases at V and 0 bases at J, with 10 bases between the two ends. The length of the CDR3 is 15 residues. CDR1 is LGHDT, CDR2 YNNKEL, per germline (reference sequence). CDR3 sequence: CASSQPTGMNTEAFF. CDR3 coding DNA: TGTGCCAGCAGCCAACCCACAGGGATGAACACTGAAGCTTTCTTT.

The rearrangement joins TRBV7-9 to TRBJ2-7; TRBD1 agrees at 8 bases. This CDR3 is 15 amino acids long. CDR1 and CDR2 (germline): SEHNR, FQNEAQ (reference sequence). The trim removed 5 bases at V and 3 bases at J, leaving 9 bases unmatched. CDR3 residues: CASSRDRGRGYEQYF. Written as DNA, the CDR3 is TGTGCCAGCAGCCGCGACAGGGGAAGAGGCTACGAGCAGTACTTC. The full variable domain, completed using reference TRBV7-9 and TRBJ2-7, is DTGVSQNPRHKITKRGQNVTFRCDPISEHNRLYWYRQTLGQGPEFLTYFQNEAQLEKSRLLSDRFSAERPKGSFSTLEIQRTEQGDSAMYLCASSRDRGRGYEQYFGPGTRLTVT.

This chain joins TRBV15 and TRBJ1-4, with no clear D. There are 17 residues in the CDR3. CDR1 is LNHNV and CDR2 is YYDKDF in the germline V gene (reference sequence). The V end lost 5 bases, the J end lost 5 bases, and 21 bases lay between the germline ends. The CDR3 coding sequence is TGTGCCACCAGCGGAGCCCTAAACCCTAAATCAAATGAAAAACTGTTTTTT. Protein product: CATSGALNPKSNEKLFF.

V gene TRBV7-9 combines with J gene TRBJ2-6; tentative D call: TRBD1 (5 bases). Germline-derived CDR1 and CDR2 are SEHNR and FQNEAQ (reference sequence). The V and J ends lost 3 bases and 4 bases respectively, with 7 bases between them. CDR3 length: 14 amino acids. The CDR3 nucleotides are TGTGCCAGCAGCTTGACAGTGGGGGCCAACGTCCTGACTTTC. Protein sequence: CASSLTVGANVLTF.

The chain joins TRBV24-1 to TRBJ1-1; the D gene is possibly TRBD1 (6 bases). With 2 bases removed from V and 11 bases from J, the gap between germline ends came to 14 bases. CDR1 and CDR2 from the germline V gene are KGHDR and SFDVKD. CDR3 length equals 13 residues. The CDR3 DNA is TGTGCCACCAGTGATTCCCGACTGGGGGCGGCTTTCTTT. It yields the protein CATSDSRLGAAFF.

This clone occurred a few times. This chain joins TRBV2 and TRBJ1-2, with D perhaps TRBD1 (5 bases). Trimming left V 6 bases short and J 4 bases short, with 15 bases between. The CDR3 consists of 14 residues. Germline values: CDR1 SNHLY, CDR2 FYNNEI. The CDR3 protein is CASRDPGDSYGYTF. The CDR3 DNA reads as TGTGCCAGCAGGGATCCTGGGGACTCCTATGGCTACACCTTC.

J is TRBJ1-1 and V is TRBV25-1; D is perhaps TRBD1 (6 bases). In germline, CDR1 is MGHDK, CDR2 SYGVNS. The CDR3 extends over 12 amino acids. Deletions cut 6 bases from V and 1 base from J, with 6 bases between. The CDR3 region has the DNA TGTGCCAGCAGGGGACAGAACACTGAAGCTTTCTTT. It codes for CASRGQNTEAFF.

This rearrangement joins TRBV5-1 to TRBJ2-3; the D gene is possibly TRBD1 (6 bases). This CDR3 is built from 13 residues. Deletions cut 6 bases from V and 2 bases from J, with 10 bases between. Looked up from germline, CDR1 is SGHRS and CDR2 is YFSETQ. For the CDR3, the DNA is TGCGCCAGCAAACGGGACAACACAGATACGCAGTATTTT. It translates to CASKRDNTDTQYF.

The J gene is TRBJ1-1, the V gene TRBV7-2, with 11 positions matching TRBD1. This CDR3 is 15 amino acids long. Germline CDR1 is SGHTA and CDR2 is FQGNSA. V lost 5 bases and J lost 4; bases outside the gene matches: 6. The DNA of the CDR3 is TGTGCCAGCAGCCCGCGGACAGGGGGCGTCACTGAAGCTTTCTTT. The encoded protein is CASSPRTGGVTEAFF. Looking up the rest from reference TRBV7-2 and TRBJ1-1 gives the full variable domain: GAGVSQSPSNKVTEKGKDVELRCDPISGHTALYWYRQSLGQGLEFLIYFQGNSAPDKSGLPSDRFSAERTGGSVSTLTIQRTQQEDSAVYLCASSPRTGGVTEAFFGQGTRLTVV.

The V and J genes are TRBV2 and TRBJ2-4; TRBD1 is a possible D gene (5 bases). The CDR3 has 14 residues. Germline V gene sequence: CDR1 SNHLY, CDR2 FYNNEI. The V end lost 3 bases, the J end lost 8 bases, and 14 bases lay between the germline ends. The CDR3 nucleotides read TGTGCCAGCAGTGATAACCCCAGGGCGGACATTCAGTACTTC. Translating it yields CASSDNPRADIQYF.

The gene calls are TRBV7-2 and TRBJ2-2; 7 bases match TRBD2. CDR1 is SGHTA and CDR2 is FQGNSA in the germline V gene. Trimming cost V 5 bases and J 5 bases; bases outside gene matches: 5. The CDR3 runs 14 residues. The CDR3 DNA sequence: TGTGCCAGCAGCCGGCTACTAGCGACCGGGGAGCTGTTTTTT. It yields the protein CASSRLLATGELFF.

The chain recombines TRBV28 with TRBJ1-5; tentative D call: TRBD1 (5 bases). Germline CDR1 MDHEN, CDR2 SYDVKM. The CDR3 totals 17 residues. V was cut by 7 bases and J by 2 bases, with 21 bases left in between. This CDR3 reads CASIDSPSVYGNQPQHF. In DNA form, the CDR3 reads TGTGCCAGCATAGACAGTCCCTCTGTTTACGGCAATCAGCCCCAGCATTTT.

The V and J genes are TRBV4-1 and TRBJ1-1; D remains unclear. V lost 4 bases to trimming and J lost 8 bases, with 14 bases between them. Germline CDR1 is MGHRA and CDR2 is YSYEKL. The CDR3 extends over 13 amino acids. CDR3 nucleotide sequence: TGCGCCAGCAGCCCATTACTTTGGGAGGAAGCTTTCTTT. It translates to CASSPLLWEEAFF.